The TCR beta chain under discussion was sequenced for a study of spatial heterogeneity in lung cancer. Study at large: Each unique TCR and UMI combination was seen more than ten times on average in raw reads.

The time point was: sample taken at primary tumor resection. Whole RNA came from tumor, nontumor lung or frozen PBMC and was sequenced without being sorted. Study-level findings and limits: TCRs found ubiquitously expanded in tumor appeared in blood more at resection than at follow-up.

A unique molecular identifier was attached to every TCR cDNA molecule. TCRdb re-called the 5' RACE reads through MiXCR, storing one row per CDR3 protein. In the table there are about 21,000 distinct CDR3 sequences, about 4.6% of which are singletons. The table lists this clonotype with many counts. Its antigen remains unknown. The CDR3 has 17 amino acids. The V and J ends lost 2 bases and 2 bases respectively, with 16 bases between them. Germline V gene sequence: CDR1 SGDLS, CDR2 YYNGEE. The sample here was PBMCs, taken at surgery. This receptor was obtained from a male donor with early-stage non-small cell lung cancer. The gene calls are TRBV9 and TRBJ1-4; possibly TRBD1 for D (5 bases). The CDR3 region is CASSVGTGSTTNEKLFF. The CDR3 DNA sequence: TGTGCCAGCAGCGTTGGGACGGGGAGCACTACTAATGAAAAACTGTTTTTT.